The clone carrying this T cell receptor (beta chain) was picked up one time. As yet, its antigen is unknown. This entry comes from a study of cytomegalovirus exposure and HLA in healthy donors. The study, taken as a whole, reports: Beyond CMV serostatus, there was no information to go on about immune exposure.

A multiplex PCR was run with 60 Vbeta primers and 13 Jbeta primers. Data came from immunoSEQ multiplex PCR; TCRdb stores just in-frame clones and leaves some out. The sample shows some 160,000 clones, over 75% of them seen only once. The CDR3 has 15 residues. CDR1 MNHEY and CDR2 SVGAGI come from the germline V gene. Trimming removed 5 bases from V and 8 bases from J, with 16 bases in between. This chain joins TRBV6-5 and TRBJ1-6; D possibly corresponds to TRBD1 (6 bases). This sequence was found in a woman aged 25 to 39 in good health and CMV-seronegative. Sequencing was done on a sample of PBMCs. The CDR3 DNA sequence: TGTGCCAGCAGTCGATTCATGGGGGCCGATTCACCCCTCCACTTT. Translated, it gives CASSRFMGADSPLHF.